Presented here are 7 T cell receptor beta chains from one specimen sequenced in a study of shared clonotypes between healthy human individuals. Here immunoSEQ multiplex PCR was the method, and the copy in TCRdb shows in-frame clones only, minus some. The sample holds about 1.1 million clones, approximately 75% seen once. Specimen: memory CD4+ T cells from PBMCs. The subset was: CD45RA-negative fraction. The receptors come from a man aged 18 to 29 in good health. Some clones in this sample may be carry-over from other donors' samples.

The chain is built from TRBV5-1 and TRBJ2-5; TRBD1 matches at 7 bases. V lost 4 bases and J lost 1; bases outside the gene matches: 7. Germline V gene sequence: CDR1 SGHRS, CDR2 YFSETQ. The length of the CDR3 is 15 residues. CDR3: CASSRSPGGQETQYF. CDR3 sequence (DNA): TGCGCCAGCAGCCGCTCCCCAGGGGGCCAAGAGACCCAGTACTTC.

Comment on this clone: Other DNA sequences of this sample code for an identical CDR3. The V and J genes are TRBV28 and TRBJ1-5, with unresolved D. Trimming took 3 bases from V and 4 from J, leaving 1 base between them. Germline V gene sequence: CDR1 MDHEN, CDR2 SYDVKM. The CDR3 extends over 11 amino acids. CDR3: CASSLNQPQHF. DNA of the CDR3: TGTGCCAGCAGTTTGAATCAGCCCCAGCATTTT.

Only a few counts were recorded for this clone. This chain uses TRBV7-8 with TRBJ1-1, with D possibly matching TRBD1 (5 bases). CDR1 SGHVS and CDR2 FQNEAQ come from the germline V gene. V shed 5 bases and J shed 1 base, with 11 bases lying between them. The CDR3 contains 14 residues. This CDR3 is CASSRQPGNTEAFF. As DNA, the CDR3 is TGTGCCAGCAGCAGACAGCCAGGGAACACTGAAGCTTTCTTT.

On this clone: A much larger clone lies one base from this, so it may be a read error. J is TRBJ2-2 and V is TRBV11-3; D not resolved. The V and J ends lost 0 bases and 6 bases respectively, with 5 bases between them. The CDR3 sequence is 13 residues long. Germline lookup yields CDR1 SGHNT and CDR2 YENEEA. The CDR3 DNA sequence: TGTGCCAGCAGCTTAGATAGGTCCGGGGAGCTGTTTTTT. It translates to CASSLDRSGELFF. Combining the CDR3 with reference TRBV11-3 and TRBJ2-2 gives the whole variable domain EAGVVQSPRYKIIEKKQPVAFWCNPISGHNTLYWYLQNLGQGPELLIRYENEEAVDDSQLPKDRFSAERLKGVDSTLKIQPAELGDSAVYLCASSLDRSGELFFGEGSRLTVL.

A note on this clone: This same CDR3 is encoded by further DNA sequences in the sample. The V and J genes are TRBV10-3 and TRBJ2-3, with D unclear. Looked up from germline, CDR1 is ENHRY and CDR2 is SYGVKD. V was clipped by 6 bases and J by 1 base, with 5 bases between them. The CDR3 sequence is 12 residues long. CDR3 in DNA: TGTGCCATCAGCCCGGGCACAGATACGCAGTATTTT. Translated, it gives CAISPGTDTQYF.

The CDR3 region has the DNA TGTGCCAGCAGTGGGGGAATCCCCGCCCTACAGCAGTACTTC. Translated: CASSGGIPALQQYF. The genes are TRBV6-1 and TRBJ2-7; D uncertain. In germline, CDR1 is MNHNS, CDR2 SASEGT. V was pared by 4 bases and J by 8 bases, with 18 bases between. This CDR3 region has 14 residues.

The gene calls are TRBV11-2 and TRBJ1-2; D unresolved. Trimming stripped 5 bases from V and 2 bases from J, with 18 bases between. CDR3 size: 16 residues. Germline V gene lookup returns CDR1 SGHAT and CDR2 FQNNGV. The CDR3 nucleotides are TGTGCCAGCAGCCCTGTGAGGGTCACTAGGAACTATGGCTACACCTTC. It encodes CASSPVRVTRNYGYTF.